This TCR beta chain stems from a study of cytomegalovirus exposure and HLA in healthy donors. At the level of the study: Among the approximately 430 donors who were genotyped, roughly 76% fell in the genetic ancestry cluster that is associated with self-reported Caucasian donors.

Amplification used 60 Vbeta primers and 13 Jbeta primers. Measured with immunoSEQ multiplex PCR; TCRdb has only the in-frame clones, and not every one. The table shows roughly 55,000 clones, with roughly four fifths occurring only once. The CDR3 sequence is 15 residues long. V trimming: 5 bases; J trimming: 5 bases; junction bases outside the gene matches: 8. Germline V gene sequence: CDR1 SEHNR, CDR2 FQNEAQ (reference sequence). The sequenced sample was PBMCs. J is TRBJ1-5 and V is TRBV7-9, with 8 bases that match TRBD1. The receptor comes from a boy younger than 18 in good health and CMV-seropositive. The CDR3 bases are TGTGCCAGCAGCGCCCCCGGGACAGGAGATCAGCCCCAGCATTTT. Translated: CASSAPGTGDQPQHF. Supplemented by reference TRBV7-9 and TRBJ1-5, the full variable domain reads DTGVSQNPRHKITKRGQNVTFRCDPISEHNRLYWYRQTLGQGPEFLTYFQNEAQLEKSRLLSDRFSAERPKGSFSTLEIQRTEQGDSAMYLCASSAPGTGDQPQHFGDGTRLSIL.